Presented here are 18 T cell receptor beta chains from one specimen sequenced in a study of blood T cells in healthy people across ages. Next came a second PCR, run for about 6 to 11 cycles, which used a sample-barcoded 5' primer along with a J-beta primer mix. MiXCR, applied by TCRdb to the 5' RACE reads, yields one record per CDR3 protein. This sample has hundreds of thousands of distinct CDR3 sequences, with roughly 53% found just once. Material: blood. These receptors all stem from an elderly man in good health.

The chain combines TRBV28 with TRBJ2-6; D is uncertain. The CDR3 contains 16 residues. V dropped 3 bases and J dropped 0 bases, with 9 bases sitting between them. Germline V gene lookup returns CDR1 MDHEN and CDR2 SYDVKM. In nucleotides, the CDR3 is TGTGCCAGCAGTTTGACCGCTAGCTCTGGGGCCAACGTCCTGACTTTC. Amino acid sequence: CASSLTASSGANVLTF.

This clonotype was seen a handful of times. This chain links TRBV2 with TRBJ2-1; D gene unclear. Germline CDR1 and CDR2: SNHLY and FYNNEI. Trimming took off 6 bases at V and 4 bases at J, with 13 bases between the two ends. The length of the CDR3 is 14 residues. CDR3 in DNA: TGTGCCAGCAGGTATAGCCAAGGATACAATGAGCAGTTCTTC. This sequence encodes CASRYSQGYNEQFF.

This clonotype appeared a few times. The chain couples TRBV5-1 to TRBJ2-5; D gene unclear. Germline CDR1 SGHRS, CDR2 YFSETQ. This CDR3 comprises 14 residues. Trimming pared 0 bases from V and 4 bases from J, leaving 10 bases between. The CDR3 region has the DNA TGCGCCAGCAGCTTGGAACCCTTCCGAGAGACCCAGTACTTC. This encodes CASSLEPFRETQYF.

CDR3 in amino acids: CASSGQTSEQFF. The CDR3 nucleotides are TGTGCCAGCAGTGGACAGACTAGCGAGCAGTTCTTC. This chain links TRBV2 with TRBJ2-1; TRBD2 agrees at 7 bases. The trim removed 4 bases at V and 10 bases at J, leaving 4 bases unmatched. Germline V gene data show CDR1 as SNHLY and CDR2 as FYNNEI. This CDR3 contains 12 residues.

The chain links TRBV28 to TRBJ1-5, with a tentative D call TRBD1 (6 bases). The CDR3 runs to 14 residues. The V gene lost 7 bases and the J gene lost 9 bases, with 19 bases spanning the gap. CDR1 MDHEN and CDR2 SYDVKM come from the germline V gene. CDR3 nucleotide sequence: TGTGCCAGCAACAAACCAGGGGTGTATGGGCCCCAGCATTTT. This sequence encodes CASNKPGVYGPQHF.

V and J are TRBV30 and TRBJ2-3; no reliable D call. Germline V CDR1 and CDR2: GTSNPN, SVGIG (reference sequence). CDR3 length: 12 residues. The V gene lost 0 bases and the J gene lost 14 bases, with 15 bases spanning the gap. CDR3 nucleotide sequence: TGTGCCTGGAGTGTCCGTGGCAGATACGCGTATTTT. Translation: CAWSVRGRYAYF. Full variable domain (rest looked up from reference TRBV30 and TRBJ2-3): SQTIHQWPATLVQPVGSPLSLECTVEGTSNPNLYWYRQAAGRGLQLLFYSVGIGQISSEVPQNLSASRPQDRQFILSSKKLLLSDSGFYLCAWSVRGRYAYFGPGTRLTVL.

This clonotype was counted only a few times. The chain is built from TRBV13 and TRBJ2-1; 14 bases fit TRBD2. Germline CDR1 and CDR2: PRHDT and FYEKMQ (reference sequence). The CDR3 is made up of 19 amino acids. The V gene end was trimmed by 3 bases and the J gene end by 2 bases; junction bases not matched to a gene: 9. In DNA, the CDR3 is TGTGCCAGCAGCTTTAGGTCCGAGGGACTAGCGGGAGCCTACAATGAGCAGTTCTTC. Protein sequence: CASSFRSEGLAGAYNEQFF.

This clonotype came up once. The V call is TRBV6-2 or TRBV6-3, the J call TRBJ2-2, with D possibly matching TRBD2 (7 bases). V lost 2 bases and J lost 4, with 11 bases in between. This CDR3 is 15 amino acids long. Germline V gene sequence: CDR1 MNHEY, CDR2 SVGEGT. The CDR3 here is CASSYPRGRTGELFF. The CDR3 DNA is TGTGCCAGCAGTTACCCGCGGGGGCGCACCGGGGAGCTGTTTTTT.

This clonotype came up a few times. V and J are TRBV6-2 or TRBV6-3 and TRBJ2-7, with a possible D match to TRBD2 (5 bases). The CDR3 runs 13 residues. The V end lost 4 bases, the J end lost 2 bases, and 9 bases lay between the germline ends. Germline V gene lookup returns CDR1 MNHEY and CDR2 SVGEGT. CDR3 DNA: TGTGCCAGCAGTTCGGCTAGCCCCTACGAGCAGTACTTC. The encoded protein is CASSSASPYEQYF.

This clonotype appeared a few times. This chain connects TRBV5-1 to TRBJ2-1; 10 nucleotides align to TRBD2. Germline values: CDR1 SGHRS, CDR2 YFSETQ. The CDR3 covers 15 residues. After removal of 1 base from V and 7 bases from J, the junction contained 5 bases not matched to a gene. The CDR3 sequence: CASSLLAGENNEQFF. CDR3 sequence (DNA): TGCGCCAGCAGCTTGCTAGCGGGAGAAAATAATGAGCAGTTCTTC.

The rearrangement links TRBV2 to TRBJ2-7; 7 bases match TRBD1. The germline V gene has CDR1 SNHLY and CDR2 FYNNEI. Losses at the gene ends were 4 bases for V and 3 bases for J; bases not matched to a gene: 12. This CDR3 contains 16 residues. The CDR3 sequence is CASSVQRTGYDYEQYF. CDR3 nucleotides: TGTGCCAGCAGTGTCCAACGGACAGGTTACGACTACGAGCAGTACTTC. The variable domain in full, completed from reference TRBV2 and TRBJ2-7, reads EPEVTQTPSHQVTQMGQEVILRCVPISNHLYFYWYRQILGQKVEFLVSFYNNEISEKSEIFDDQFSVERPDGSNFTLKIRSTKLEDSAMYFCASSVQRTGYDYEQYFGPGTRLTVT.

This clonotype was observed a few times. This rearrangement joins TRBV27 to TRBJ2-7; TRBD2 agrees at 7 bases. J was trimmed by 2 bases and V by 6 bases; bases with no gene match: 10. The CDR3 length is 15 residues. Germline V gene sequence: CDR1 MNHEY, CDR2 SMNVEV (reference sequence). CDR3: CASRPGRLAAYEQYF. In nucleotides, the CDR3 is TGTGCCAGCAGGCCGGGGCGTCTAGCGGCCTACGAGCAGTACTTC.

This clonotype was detected only once. The chain employs TRBV20-1 and TRBJ2-3, with TRBD2 matching over 8 bases. The CDR3 spans 15 residues. Germline lookup yields CDR1 DFQATT and CDR2 SNEGSKA (reference sequence). V was clipped by 5 bases and J by 5 bases; unmatched bases: 12. The CDR3 is CSAGGGREAGDTQYF. The DNA for the CDR3 is TGCAGTGCTGGCGGGGGGAGGGAGGCCGGAGATACGCAGTATTTT.

V is TRBV28 and J is TRBJ2-3; tentative D call: TRBD2 (6 bases). Trimming stripped 10 bases from V and 14 bases from J, with 25 bases between. CDR3 length: 13 amino acids. Germline values: CDR1 MDHEN, CDR2 SYDVKM. The chain's CDR3 is CATERRAVSYAYF. CDR3 bases: TGTGCCACCGAGCGGAGGGCCGTTTCATACGCGTATTTT.

This clonotype appeared a few times. V and J are TRBV27 and TRBJ2-1, with 9 bases matching TRBD1. With 7 bases clipped from V and 0 bases from J, the junction kept 4 bases outside the gene matches. Germline V gene data show CDR1 as MNHEY and CDR2 as SMNVEV (reference sequence). CDR3 size: 15 residues. In DNA, the CDR3 is TGTGCCAGCACCATGGACAGGGGCTCCTACAATGAGCAGTTCTTC. It encodes CASTMDRGSYNEQFF.

In its sample, this clonotype was seen a few times. J is TRBJ1-6 and V is TRBV20-1; D might be TRBD1 (5 bases). The V end was cut by 3 bases, the J end by 6 bases, with 9 bases between. The CDR3 spans 13 residues. Germline CDR1 and CDR2: DFQATT and SNEGSKA (reference sequence). The CDR3 region has the DNA TGCAGTGCTAGTTGGGACCTTAATTCACCCCTCCACTTT. This gives the protein CSASWDLNSPLHF.

The V gene is TRBV6-1, the J gene TRBJ1-2; D remains ambiguous. V lost 3 bases to trimming and J lost 8 bases, with 13 bases between them. The CDR3 length is 13 residues. Germline assignment: CDR1 MNHNS and CDR2 SASEGT. The CDR3 region is CASSDRTGEGYTF. CDR3 bases: TGTGCCAGCAGTGATCGGACTGGTGAAGGCTACACCTTC.

The chain has TRBV5-1 and TRBJ2-3; 9 positions match TRBD2. CDR3 size: 13 residues. The V and J ends lost 0 bases and 14 bases, in that order; junction bases with no gene match: 7. The germline V gene encodes CDR1 SGHRS and CDR2 YFSETQ. The CDR3 coding sequence is TGCGCCAGCAGCTTGGGACTAGCGGAATACGCGTATTTT. It yields the protein CASSLGLAEYAYF. Looking up the rest from reference TRBV5-1 and TRBJ2-3 gives the full variable domain: KAGVTQTPRYLIKTRGQQVTLSCSPISGHRSVSWYQQTPGQGLQFLFEYFSETQRNKGNFPGRFSGRQFSNSRSEMNVSTLELGDSALYLCASSLGLAEYAYFGPGTRLTVL.